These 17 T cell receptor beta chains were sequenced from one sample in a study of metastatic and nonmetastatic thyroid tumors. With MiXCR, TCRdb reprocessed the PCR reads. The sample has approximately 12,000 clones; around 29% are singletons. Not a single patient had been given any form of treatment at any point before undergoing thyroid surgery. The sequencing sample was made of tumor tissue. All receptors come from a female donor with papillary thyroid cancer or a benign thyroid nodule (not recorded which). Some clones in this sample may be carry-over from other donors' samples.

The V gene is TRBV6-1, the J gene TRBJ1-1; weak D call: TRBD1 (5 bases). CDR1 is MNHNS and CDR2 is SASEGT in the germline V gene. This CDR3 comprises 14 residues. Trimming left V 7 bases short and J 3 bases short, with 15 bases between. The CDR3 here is CASTSPDRDTEAFF. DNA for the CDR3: TGTGCCAGCACCTCCCCTGACAGAGACACTGAAGCTTTCTTT.

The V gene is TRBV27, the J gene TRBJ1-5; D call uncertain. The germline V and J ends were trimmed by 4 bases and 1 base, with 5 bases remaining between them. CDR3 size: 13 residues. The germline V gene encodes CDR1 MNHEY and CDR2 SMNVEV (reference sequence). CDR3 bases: TGTGCCAGCAGTTCAGGAAGCAATCAGCCCCAGCATTTT. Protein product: CASSSGSNQPQHF.

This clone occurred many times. The CDR3 region is CASSRRRTDTQYF. The CDR3 nucleotides read TGTGCCAGCAGCCGAAGACGCACAGATACGCAGTATTTT. V and J are TRBV7-3 and TRBJ2-3; D unresolved. Germline CDR1 SGHTA, CDR2 FQGTGA. Trimming cost V 5 bases and J 1 base, with 7 bases left between them. The CDR3 length is 13 residues.

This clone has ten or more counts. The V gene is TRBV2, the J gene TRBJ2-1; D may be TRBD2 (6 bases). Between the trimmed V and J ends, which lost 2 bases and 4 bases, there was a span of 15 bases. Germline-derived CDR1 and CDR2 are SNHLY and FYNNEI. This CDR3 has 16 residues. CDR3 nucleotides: TGTGCCAGCAGTGAAAGGGGAGGCTCCACATACAATGAGCAGTTCTTC. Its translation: CASSERGGSTYNEQFF.

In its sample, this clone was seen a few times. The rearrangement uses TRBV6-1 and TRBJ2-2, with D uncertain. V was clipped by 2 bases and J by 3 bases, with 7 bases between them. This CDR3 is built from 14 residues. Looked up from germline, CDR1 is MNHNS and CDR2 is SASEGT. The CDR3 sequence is CASSEMFDTGELFF. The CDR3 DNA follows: TGTGCCAGCAGTGAAATGTTTGACACCGGGGAGCTGTTTTTT.

Here the CDR3 DNA reads TGTGCCAGCGCGGGGGGGTCGGGTACCGGGGAGCTGTTTTTT. Protein product: CASAGGSGTGELFF. The chain links TRBV19 to TRBJ2-2; 9 nucleotides line up with TRBD2. Germline CDR1 is LNHDA and CDR2 is SQIVND (reference sequence). Germline trimming cut 9 bases from V and 5 bases from J; bases unmatched to any gene: 7. The CDR3 has 14 amino acids. The variable domain in full, completed from reference TRBV19 and TRBJ2-2, reads DGGITQSPKYLFRKEGQNVTLSCEQNLNHDAMYWYRQDPGQGLRLIYYSQIVNDFQKGDIAEGYSVSREKKESFPLTVTSAQKNPTAFYLCASAGGSGTGELFFGEGSRLTVL.

As DNA, the CDR3 is TGTGCCAGTAGTGCCGAGGGGGGGTTCGTATACGAGCAGTACTTC. Amino acid sequence: CASSAEGGFVYEQYF. The rearrangement joins TRBV19 to TRBJ2-7, with D maybe TRBD2 (7 bases). The CDR3 has 15 residues. Looked up from germline, CDR1 is LNHDA and CDR2 is SQIVND (reference sequence). Trimming shortened V by 5 bases and J by 4 bases, and 18 bases separated the two germline ends.

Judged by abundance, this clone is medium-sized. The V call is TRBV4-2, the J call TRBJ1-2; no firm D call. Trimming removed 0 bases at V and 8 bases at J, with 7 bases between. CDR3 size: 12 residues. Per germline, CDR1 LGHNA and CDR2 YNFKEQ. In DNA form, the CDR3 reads TGTGCCAGCAGCCAAGATGGGCACGGCTACACCTTC. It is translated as CASSQDGHGYTF.

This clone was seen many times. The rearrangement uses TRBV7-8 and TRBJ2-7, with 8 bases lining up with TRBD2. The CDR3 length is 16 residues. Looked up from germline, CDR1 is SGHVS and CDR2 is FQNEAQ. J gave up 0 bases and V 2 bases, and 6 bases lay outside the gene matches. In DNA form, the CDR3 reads TGTGCCAGCAGCTTATTGGTAGCGGGGTTCTCCTACGAGCAGTACTTC. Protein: CASSLLVAGFSYEQYF.

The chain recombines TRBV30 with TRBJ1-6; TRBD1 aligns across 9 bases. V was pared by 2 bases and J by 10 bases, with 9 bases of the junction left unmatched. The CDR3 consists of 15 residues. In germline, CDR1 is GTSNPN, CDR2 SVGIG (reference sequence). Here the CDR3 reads CAWSRGTGMESPLHF. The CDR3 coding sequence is TGTGCCTGGAGTCGGGGGACAGGGATGGAATCACCCCTCCACTTT.

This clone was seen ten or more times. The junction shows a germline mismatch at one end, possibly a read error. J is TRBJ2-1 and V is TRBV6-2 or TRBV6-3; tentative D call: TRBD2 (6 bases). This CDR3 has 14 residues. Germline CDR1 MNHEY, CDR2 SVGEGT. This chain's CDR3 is CANSGGASYNEQFF. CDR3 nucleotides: TGTGCCAACAGTGGCGGGGCCAGTTACAATGAGCAGTTCTTC.

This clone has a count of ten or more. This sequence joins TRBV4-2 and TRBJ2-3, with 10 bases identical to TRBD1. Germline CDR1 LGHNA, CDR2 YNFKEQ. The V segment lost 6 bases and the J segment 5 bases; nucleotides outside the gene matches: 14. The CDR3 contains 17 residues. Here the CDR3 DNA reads TGTGCCAGCAGAGAGGTGGGCCGGGACAGGGGCAAAGATACGCAGTATTTT. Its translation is CASREVGRDRGKDTQYF.

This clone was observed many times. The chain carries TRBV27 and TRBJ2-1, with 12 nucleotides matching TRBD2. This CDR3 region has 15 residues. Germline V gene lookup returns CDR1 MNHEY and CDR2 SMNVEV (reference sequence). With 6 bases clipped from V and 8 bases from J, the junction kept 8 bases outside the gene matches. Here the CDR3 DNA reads TGTGCCAGCAGACTAGCGGGAGGCCTAGGGGATGAGCAGTTCTTC. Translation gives CASRLAGGLGDEQFF.

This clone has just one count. The CDR3 sequence: CSARGRRDYEQYF. The CDR3 coding sequence is TGCAGTGCTAGGGGCAGGAGGGACTACGAGCAGTACTTC. The genes are TRBV20-1 and TRBJ2-7, with D possibly TRBD2 on 6 matching bases. CDR1 and CDR2 (germline): DFQATT, SNEGSKA (reference sequence). V lost 3 bases and J 3 bases, leaving 12 bases between the germline ends. CDR3 size: 13 residues.

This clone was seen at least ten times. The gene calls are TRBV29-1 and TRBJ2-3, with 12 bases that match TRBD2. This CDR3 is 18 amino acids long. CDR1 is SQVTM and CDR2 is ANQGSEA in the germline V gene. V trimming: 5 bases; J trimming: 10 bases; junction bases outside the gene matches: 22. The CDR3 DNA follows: TGCAGCGTTCTATTACTAGCGGGAGGCCCGTCCGTTAGTGATGCGCAGTATTTT. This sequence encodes CSVLLLAGGPSVSDAQYF.

The CDR3 loop reads CASSLKGPYGTEAFF. CDR3 coding DNA: TGTGCCAGCAGCTTAAAAGGTCCCTACGGCACTGAAGCTTTCTTT. This chain connects TRBV7-3 to TRBJ1-1; no reliable D call. Germline V gene lookup returns CDR1 SGHTA and CDR2 FQGTGA. CDR3 length equals 15 residues. V was trimmed by 1 base and J by 4 bases, leaving 13 bases between them.

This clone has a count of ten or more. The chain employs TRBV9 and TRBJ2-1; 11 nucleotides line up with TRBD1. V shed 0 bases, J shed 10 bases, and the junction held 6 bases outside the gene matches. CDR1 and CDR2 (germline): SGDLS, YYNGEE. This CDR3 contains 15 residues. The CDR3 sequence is CASSVEGTGGGEQFF. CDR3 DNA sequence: TGTGCCAGCAGCGTAGAAGGGACAGGGGGAGGCGAGCAGTTCTTC.